These T cell receptor beta chains were read from a single sample in a study of control samples from healthy donors and cancer patients. Libraries were prepared by immunoSEQ multiplex PCR; TCRdb keeps only in-frame clonotypes and omits some of them. The table includes 160,000 or so clones, under 96% detected once. The sequenced material came from blood. The receptors derive from a woman under 40 in good health. The CDR3 runs from the conserved cysteine through the conserved F or W. D genes are given only for firm matches. Not all rows give a size; the values are once, few, many and, for expanded clones, a class.

clone_size: .; j_call: TRBJ1-2; d_call: .; v_call: TRBV6-5; cdr3_nt: TGTGCCAGCAGTTACACAGACCGCCGCTATGGCTACACCTTC; cdr3_aa: CASSYTDRRYGYTF
clone_size: once; j_call: TRBJ2-6; d_call: .; v_call: TRBV28; cdr3_nt: TGTGCCAGCAGTTTAGTGGGGCCTTCTAGCTCTGGGGCCAACGTCCTGACTTTC; cdr3_aa: CASSLVGPSSSGANVLTF
clone_size: .; j_call: TRBJ2-1; d_call: TRBD1; v_call: TRBV6-4; cdr3_nt: TGTGCCAGCAGTGGGACAGGGGAGAATGAGCAGTTCTTC; cdr3_aa: CASSGTGENEQFF
clone_size: .; j_call: TRBJ2-7; d_call: .; v_call: TRBV10-3; cdr3_nt: TGTGCCATCAGTGTGGCAGGGCTCGAGCAGTACTTC; cdr3_aa: CAISVAGLEQYF
clone_size: once; j_call: TRBJ1-2; d_call: TRBD1; v_call: TRBV30; cdr3_nt: TGTGCCTGTGGACAGGGGGGCTATGGCTACACCTTC; cdr3_aa: CACGQGGYGYTF
clone_size: .; j_call: TRBJ2-5; d_call: TRBD1; v_call: TRBV7-9; cdr3_nt: TGTGCCAGCAGCGGGCACAGGGGTGGGCAAGAGACCCAGTACTTC; cdr3_aa: CASSGHRGGQETQYF
clone_size: .; j_call: TRBJ2-7; d_call: TRBD1; v_call: TRBV7-9; cdr3_nt: TGTGCCAGCAGCCCCGGACAGGGGGGCTACGAGCAGTACTTC; cdr3_aa: CASSPGQGGYEQYF
clone_size: .; j_call: TRBJ1-2; d_call: .; v_call: TRBV9; cdr3_nt: TGTGCCAGCAGCGTAGAGCCCGCGGATAACTATGGCTACACCTTC; cdr3_aa: CASSVEPADNYGYTF
clone_size: .; j_call: TRBJ2-2; d_call: .; v_call: TRBV19; cdr3_nt: TGTGCCAGTAGTCGGGTCAGGGCGAACACCGGGGAGCTGTTTTTT; cdr3_aa: CASSRVRANTGELFF
clone_size: .; j_call: TRBJ2-7; d_call: TRBD2; v_call: TRBV20-1; cdr3_nt: TGCAGTGCTAGTCGGGGGGTCTCCTACGAGCAGTACTTC; cdr3_aa: CSASRGVSYEQYF
clone_size: .; j_call: TRBJ2-5; d_call: .; v_call: TRBV5-5; cdr3_nt: TGTGCCAGCAGCGCGACTCCGGTCCAAGAGACCCAGTACTTC; cdr3_aa: CASSATPVQETQYF
clone_size: .; j_call: TRBJ2-1; d_call: .; v_call: TRBV5-4; cdr3_nt: TGTGCCAGCAGCGGGGACTTGTACAATGAGCAGTTCTTC; cdr3_aa: CASSGDLYNEQFF
clone_size: .; j_call: TRBJ2-2; d_call: .; v_call: TRBV9; cdr3_nt: TGTGCCAGCAGCGTAGGACAGACCGCTTTCACCGGGGAGCTGTTTTTT; cdr3_aa: CASSVGQTAFTGELFF
clone_size: .; j_call: TRBJ1-5; d_call: .; v_call: TRBV2; cdr3_nt: TGTGCCAGCAGAGGTTTGGTTAGCAATCAGCCCCAGCATTTT; cdr3_aa: CASRGLVSNQPQHF
clone_size: .; j_call: TRBJ2-5; d_call: TRBD2; v_call: TRBV29-1; cdr3_nt: TGCAGCGTCGGCACGAGGCGGGCGGGGGACCAAGAGACCCAGTACTTC; cdr3_aa: CSVGTRRAGDQETQYF
clone_size: once; j_call: TRBJ2-5; d_call: .; v_call: TRBV28; cdr3_nt: TGTGCCAGCAGCGGATCGGGGGAAGAGACCCAGTACTTC; cdr3_aa: CASSGSGEETQYF
clone_size: .; j_call: TRBJ1-5; d_call: TRBD1; v_call: TRBV6-6; cdr3_nt: TGTGCCAGCAGATTGGACAGGGCTAGCAATCAGCCCCAGCATTTT; cdr3_aa: CASRLDRASNQPQHF
clone_size: .; j_call: TRBJ2-7; d_call: .; v_call: TRBV6-5; cdr3_nt: TGTGCCAGCAGGTTAAGGGATTCCTACGAGCAGTACTTC; cdr3_aa: CASRLRDSYEQYF
clone_size: .; j_call: TRBJ2-1; d_call: TRBD2; v_call: TRBV6-1; cdr3_nt: TGTGCCAGCAGTGACCGGGGATTTTGGACTAGCGGGGGTGGTGAGCAGTTCTTC; cdr3_aa: CASSDRGFWTSGGGEQFF
clone_size: .; j_call: TRBJ1-1; d_call: .; v_call: TRBV5-1; cdr3_nt: TGCGCCAGCAGCTTGGACAGGATGAACACTGAAGCTTTCTTT; cdr3_aa: CASSLDRMNTEAFF
clone_size: .; j_call: TRBJ2-7; d_call: TRBD1; v_call: TRBV28; cdr3_nt: TGTGCCAGCAGTATCGGGACAGGCGTCTCCTACGAGCAGTACTTC; cdr3_aa: CASSIGTGVSYEQYF
clone_size: .; j_call: TRBJ2-1; d_call: .; v_call: TRBV3-1/TRBV3-2; cdr3_nt: TGTGCCAGCAGCCAAGATATTGGGGGGGCAGGTGAGCAGTTCTTC; cdr3_aa: CASSQDIGGAGEQFF
clone_size: .; j_call: TRBJ2-7; d_call: .; v_call: TRBV5-5; cdr3_nt: TGTGCCAGCAGTGGCGGCAAGACCTACGAGCAGTACTTC; cdr3_aa: CASSGGKTYEQYF
clone_size: once; j_call: TRBJ1-6; d_call: .; v_call: TRBV19; cdr3_nt: TGTGCCAGTAGTATTGGGACGAGCGTTACACCCCTCCACTTT; cdr3_aa: CASSIGTSVTPLHF
clone_size: .; j_call: TRBJ1-2; d_call: TRBD1; v_call: TRBV7-3; cdr3_nt: TGTGCCAGCAGGCCGACAGGGGACTATGGCTACACCTTC; cdr3_aa: CASRPTGDYGYTF
clone_size: .; j_call: TRBJ2-3; d_call: .; v_call: TRBV7-9; cdr3_nt: TGTGCCAGCAGCTCCCTTAGTGGGGCCCTTCCCGATACGCAGTATTTT; cdr3_aa: CASSSLSGALPDTQYF
clone_size: .; j_call: TRBJ2-7; d_call: .; v_call: TRBV6-1; cdr3_nt: TGTGCCAGCAGTGACGCCCCACGGCTCCCCAATTACGAGCAGTACTTC; cdr3_aa: CASSDAPRLPNYEQYF
clone_size: .; j_call: TRBJ1-1; d_call: .; v_call: TRBV10-2; cdr3_nt: TGCGCCAGCAGTGAGTCGAACACTGAAGCTTTCTTT; cdr3_aa: CASSESNTEAFF
clone_size: .; j_call: TRBJ2-7; d_call: .; v_call: TRBV7-9; cdr3_nt: TGTGCCAGCAGCTTAGAGGTCGGTGAGCAGTACTTC; cdr3_aa: CASSLEVGEQYF
clone_size: once; j_call: TRBJ2-5; d_call: TRBD2; v_call: TRBV15; cdr3_nt: TGTGCCACCAGACCTACCCTTTCCGGGGGGGAGACCCAGTACTTC; cdr3_aa: CATRPTLSGGETQYF
clone_size: .; j_call: TRBJ2-1; d_call: TRBD2; v_call: TRBV13; cdr3_nt: TGTGCCAGCAGCCCGGGACTATCTTACAATGAGCAGTTCTTC; cdr3_aa: CASSPGLSYNEQFF
clone_size: once; j_call: TRBJ1-2; d_call: .; v_call: TRBV11-2; cdr3_nt: TGTGCCAGCAGCCTTAGGGGGGGTTATGGCTACACCTTC; cdr3_aa: CASSLRGGYGYTF
clone_size: .; j_call: TRBJ2-7; d_call: .; v_call: TRBV5-1; cdr3_nt: TGCGCCAGCAGGTACGGGGTTACGCGAGCCGGGTTGAACGAGCAGTACTTC; cdr3_aa: CASRYGVTRAGLNEQYF
clone_size: .; j_call: TRBJ1-2; d_call: TRBD1; v_call: TRBV11-1; cdr3_nt: TGTGCCAGCAGCCCCTCCGGGACAGAAGCCTATGGCTACACCTTC; cdr3_aa: CASSPSGTEAYGYTF
clone_size: .; j_call: TRBJ1-5; d_call: .; v_call: TRBV19; cdr3_nt: TGTGCCAGTAGTCGAGGCAATCAGCCCCAGCATTTT; cdr3_aa: CASSRGNQPQHF
clone_size: .; j_call: TRBJ2-3; d_call: TRBD2; v_call: TRBV27; cdr3_nt: TGTGCCAGCAGCAACCGGAGACTAGCGGGGGGGCTGGATACGCAGTATTTT; cdr3_aa: CASSNRRLAGGLDTQYF
clone_size: .; j_call: TRBJ2-7; d_call: .; v_call: TRBV28; cdr3_nt: TGTGCCAGCAGTTTCTCCGACTCTTACGAGCAGTACTTC; cdr3_aa: CASSFSDSYEQYF
clone_size: .; j_call: TRBJ2-1; d_call: .; v_call: TRBV25-1; cdr3_nt: TGTGCCAGCAGTGAAACACAGATACGTTACAATGAGCAGTTCTTC; cdr3_aa: CASSETQIRYNEQFF
clone_size: .; j_call: TRBJ1-4; d_call: .; v_call: TRBV28; cdr3_nt: TGTGCCAGCAGCCCGATTCCAGCTTATGAAAAACTGTTTTTT; cdr3_aa: CASSPIPAYEKLFF
clone_size: .; j_call: TRBJ1-5; d_call: .; v_call: TRBV30; cdr3_nt: TGTGCCTGTTCTTCAAGGAGTAATCAGCCCCAGCATTTT; cdr3_aa: CACSSRSNQPQHF
clone_size: .; j_call: TRBJ1-2; d_call: TRBD1; v_call: TRBV5-1; cdr3_nt: TGCGCCAGCAGCTTGGCGGGACAGGGCCATGGCTACACCTTC; cdr3_aa: CASSLAGQGHGYTF
clone_size: .; j_call: TRBJ2-3; d_call: TRBD1; v_call: TRBV30; cdr3_nt: TGTGCCTGGAGTAGGGGGCGCGCGGTAGGTGGGGCAGATACGCAGTATTTT; cdr3_aa: CAWSRGRAVGGADTQYF
clone_size: once; j_call: TRBJ1-5; d_call: .; v_call: TRBV4-1; cdr3_nt: TGCGCCAGCAGCCAATTTGTGGGCCCGCAGGATCAGCCCCAGCATTTT; cdr3_aa: CASSQFVGPQDQPQHF
clone_size: once; j_call: TRBJ2-7; d_call: TRBD1; v_call: TRBV7-9; cdr3_nt: TGTGCCAGCAGCTTAGGGGACAGTCGACTTACCTACGAGCAGTACTTC; cdr3_aa: CASSLGDSRLTYEQYF
clone_size: .; j_call: TRBJ1-2; d_call: TRBD1; v_call: TRBV2; cdr3_nt: TGTGCCAGCAGCGTGACAGGGTTCTATGGCTACACCTTC; cdr3_aa: CASSVTGFYGYTF
clone_size: .; j_call: TRBJ1-3; d_call: .; v_call: TRBV9; cdr3_nt: TGTGCCAGCAGCGTAGGAAGGGGATTGGGGGGAAACACCATATATTTT; cdr3_aa: CASSVGRGLGGNTIYF
clone_size: .; j_call: TRBJ2-5; d_call: TRBD2; v_call: TRBV11-3; cdr3_nt: TGTGCCAGCAGCTCCCGGCTAGCGGGGGGGAGGGAGACCCAGTACTTC; cdr3_aa: CASSSRLAGGRETQYF
clone_size: .; j_call: TRBJ2-3; d_call: TRBD2; v_call: TRBV28; cdr3_nt: TGTGCCAGCAGACGACTAGCGGGAGGCCCCGATACGCAGTATTTT; cdr3_aa: CASRRLAGGPDTQYF